This TCR beta chain comes out of a study of neurological immune-mediated disorders (dated by TCRdb to about 2019). Regarding the complete study: Among the approximately 35 multiple sclerosis patients, approximately 30 had relapsing-remitting MS and 3 had secondary progressive MS. Peripheral blood TCR-beta repertoires from patients with HTLV-I-associated myelopathy (HAM/TSP), patients with multiple sclerosis, and healthy controls were compared in the study using UMI-based sequencing. The approximately 100 TCR-beta libraries included longitudinal samples, technical triplicates and paired sorted CD4+ and CD8+ T-cell subsets alongside PBMC samples. The cohort comprised about 71 subjects: 14 HAM/TSP patients, 34 multiple sclerosis patients and around 20 healthy controls.

This clonotype was counted at least ten times. Its antigen has not been determined. Base quality data are lacking; no much larger clone is found one base away. General study outcomes and caveats: The highest TCR clonal expansion was observed in HAM/TSP patients, whereas the lowest was observed in MS patients, even when compared with healthy controls. Phylogenetic analysis grouped repertoires from 18 of 34 MS patients into a cluster of related CDR3 sequences, suggesting a possible repertoire-level signature. No identical CDR3 amino acid sequences were found to be shared among expanded clones across subjects, suggesting that TCR-beta repertoires were private in all groups. No association of the MS cluster with clinical or MRI features was observed, and the need for larger cohorts was stated by the authors.

V drops 0 bases and J drops 7 bases, leaving 10 bases in between. As encoded in the germline V gene, CDR1 is SGHRS while CDR2 is YFSETQ. Inclusive of the bounding cysteine and phenylalanine, the CDR3 is 14 residues long. Only the CDR3 portion is preserved as DNA: 42 bases, with reading frame beginning at the first base. Libraries from unsorted PBMCs were made from 2 million PBMCs kept in RNAlater at -80 degrees C until RNA extraction. Multiple sclerosis patients were enrolled in a US clinical protocol evaluating disease progression by magnetic resonance imaging. Peripheral blood was subjected to Ficoll-Hypaque density gradient centrifugation to isolate PBMCs, which were then cryopreserved in liquid nitrogen. cDNA was synthesized by template-switch 5'RACE using a primer carrying a 10-nucleotide random unique molecular identifier by which each TCR transcript was tagged. Every sequencing run covered 15-18 subjects and yielded more than 160 million TCR-beta sequences. The RNeasy kit was used for extraction of total RNA. Using the KAPA Real-time Library Amplification kit, TCR-beta VDJ regions were amplified with primers for the TCR constant region and the 5'RACE anchor. A first PCR added sample indexes and Illumina adaptors, and a second PCR then raised library yield. After Ampure bead purification, the TCR product of roughly 650 bp was size-selected on a 2% E-gel SizeSelection system. Before pooling, libraries had their quality checked on a Bioanalyzer, their concentration measured with Qubit, and their quantity determined with the Kapa Library Quantification kit. An Illumina HiSeq 2500 was used to sequence the libraries paired-end at 2 x 150 bp. To increase sequence diversity, roughly 24-31% phiX was spiked into each library pool. The study's processing was this. The UMI-based MiGEC pipeline processed quality-filtered reads and removed over 85% of raw TCR sequences during error correction. VDJ genes were aligned to IMGT germline references, and clonotypes were defined by unique CDR3 amino acid sequence plus V-J genes. Clonal expansion, Shannon diversity, and CDR3 relatedness (CalcPairwiseDistances, ClusterSamples) were evaluated with VDJtools, and phylogenetic trees were built with CLCbio workbench. Expanded clones were defined as having at least 8 unique UMIs, based on coefficient-of-variation modelling across technical triplicates. In TCRdb, the public reads were trimmed at Q25 with fastp and aligned with MiXCR, with productive beta chains retained. Rows merge per CDR3 protein into single entries with the most common DNA and genes. The V and J calls were not made by the authors but by TCRdb's processing. Within this sample are about 58,000 distinct CDR3 sequences, with over 2% of them counted one time only. About 2.9% of the sample rests with the top ten.

The V gene is TRBV5-1 and the J gene is TRBJ1-4, and TRBD1 may be the D gene, going by 5 matching bases. The sample consisted of PBMCs. The receptor's source is a man aged 50 to 59 with multiple sclerosis. The encoded CDR3 is CASSLATVGEKLFF. The base sequence is TGCGCCAGCAGCTTGGCGACAGTCGGTGAAAAACTGTTTTTT.